The entry below gives a single TCR beta chain sequence along with its context. The data were produced by immunoSEQ multiplex PCR, yet TCRdb's version contains in-frame clones alone and is incomplete. This table has millions of clones, just under 95% appearing once. This entry comes from a study of shared clonotypes between healthy human individuals. The V gene's germline CDR1 is SGHRS and CDR2 YFSETQ. The CDR3 totals 15 residues. V was clipped by 0 bases and J by 3 bases, with 13 bases between them. The naive CD8 population came from CD45RO-negative cells selected for CCR7, without terminally differentiated effector memory CD45RA+ cells.

The V gene is TRBV5-1, the J gene TRBJ2-7; tentatively, D is TRBD1 or TRBD2 (6 bases each). What was sequenced was naive CD8+ T cells sorted from blood. This clonotype was obtained from a man aged 18 to 35 in good health. In DNA form, the CDR3 reads TGCGCCAGCAGCTTGGGTGGGGGGCTGTACTACGAGCAGTACTTC. This encodes CASSLGGGLYYEQYF. Looking up the rest from reference TRBV5-1 and TRBJ2-7 gives the full variable domain: KAGVTQTPRYLIKTRGQQVTLSCSPISGHRSVSWYQQTPGQGLQFLFEYFSETQRNKGNFPGRFSGRQFSNSRSEMNVSTLELGDSALYLCASSLGGGLYYEQYFGPGTRLTVT.